This T cell receptor beta chain was documented in a study of blood T cells in healthy people across ages. Germline CDR1 LGHNT, CDR2 FRNRAP. Between the trimmed V and J ends, which lost 1 base and 4 bases, there was a span of 12 bases. There are 15 residues in the CDR3. A second about 6 to 11 cycle PCR used barcoded and J-beta primers. CDR3-containing paired-end reads numbering at least 3 million came from each sample. TCRdb reanalysed the 5' RACE reads using MiXCR and keeps one entry per CDR3 protein. Of fewer than 1.5 million distinct CDR3 sequences in the sample, approximately 40% were seen once. Specimen: blood. The TCR originated in a woman between 18 and 29 years old in good health. The chain carries TRBV12-5 and TRBJ2-3; perhaps D is TRBD1 or TRBD2 (7 bases each). The CDR3 here is CASGLGRGRADTQYF. CDR3 nucleotide sequence: TGTGCTAGTGGTTTGGGCAGGGGGAGGGCAGATACGCAGTATTTT.